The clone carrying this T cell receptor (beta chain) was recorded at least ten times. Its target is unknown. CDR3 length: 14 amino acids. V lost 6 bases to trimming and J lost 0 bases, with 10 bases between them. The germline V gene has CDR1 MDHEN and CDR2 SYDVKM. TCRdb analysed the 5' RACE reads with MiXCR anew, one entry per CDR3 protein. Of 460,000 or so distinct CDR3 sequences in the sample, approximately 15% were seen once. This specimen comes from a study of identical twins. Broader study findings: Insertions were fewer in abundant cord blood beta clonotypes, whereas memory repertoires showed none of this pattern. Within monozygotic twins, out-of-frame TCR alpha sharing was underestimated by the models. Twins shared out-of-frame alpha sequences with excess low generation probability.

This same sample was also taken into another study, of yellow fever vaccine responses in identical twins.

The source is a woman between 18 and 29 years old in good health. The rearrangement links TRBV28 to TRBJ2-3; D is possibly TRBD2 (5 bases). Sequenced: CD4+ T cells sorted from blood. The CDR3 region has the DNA TGTGCCAGCAGCTTTGGCGGGAGCACAGATACGCAGTATTTT. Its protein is CASSFGGSTDTQYF.